Listed here are 14 T cell receptor beta chains from one sample, sequenced in a study of blood T cell repertoires in COVID-19. Only in-frame clones appear in the TCRdb table, and some are missing; sequencing was by immunoSEQ multiplex PCR. Of 60,000 to 70,000 clones listed, around 90% are singletons. The sample taken for sequencing was peripheral blood. Source of these receptors: a human donor with active COVID-19. The donor label of this sample is uncertain.

The rearrangement links TRBV6-2 or TRBV6-3 to TRBJ2-1; 16 bases are a match to TRBD2. Looked up from germline, CDR1 is MNHEY and CDR2 is SVGEGT. The CDR3 is 15 amino acids. The junction had 5 bases not matched to a gene; V was cut back by 6 bases and J by 9 bases. CDR3 nucleotides: TGTGCCAGCAGCGGGACTAGCGGGAGGGCCTCTGAGCAGTTCTTC. Translating it yields CASSGTSGRASEQFF.

The V gene is TRBV5-8, the J gene TRBJ1-2; 7 bases are a match to TRBD1. The germline gives CDR1 SGHTS, CDR2 YDEGEE. CDR3 length equals 15 residues. V was clipped by 2 bases and J by 0 bases; unmatched bases: 4. For the CDR3, the DNA is TGTGCCAGCAGCTTTATGACAGGGACTAACTATGGCTACACCTTC. Translation: CASSFMTGTNYGYTF.

This clone appeared a single time. The rearrangement links TRBV7-2 to TRBJ2-7, with TRBD2 matching 7 bases. In germline, CDR1 is SGHTA, CDR2 FQGNSA. Trimming took 0 bases from V and 3 from J; bases not matched to a gene: 5. The CDR3 is made up of 15 amino acids. Written as DNA, the CDR3 is TGTGCCAGCAGCTTAGCGGGGGGACTACTCTACGAGCAGTACTTC. It codes for CASSLAGGLLYEQYF.

This sequence joins TRBV7-8 and TRBJ2-7; the match to TRBD1 covers 7 bases. The CDR3 is 15 residues long. V shed 1 base and J 6 bases; nucleotides not matched to a gene: 9. Germline CDR1 is SGHVS and CDR2 is FQNEAQ. The CDR3: CASSLESLGQFEQYF. Here the CDR3 DNA reads TGTGCCAGCAGCTTAGAATCCCTGGGACAGTTCGAGCAGTACTTC.

The rearrangement joins TRBV30 to TRBJ1-2, with a weak D call TRBD1 (6 bases). Trimming left V 4 bases short and J 4 bases short, with 13 bases between. Germline values: CDR1 GTSNPN, CDR2 SVGIG (reference sequence). The CDR3 length is 13 residues. The CDR3 nucleotides read TGTGCCTGGACGACAGGTGCTTTCTATGGCTACACCTTC. Amino acid sequence: CAWTTGAFYGYTF.

The rearrangement joins TRBV10-1 to TRBJ2-5; 15 positions agree with TRBD2. This CDR3 is built from 16 residues. CDR1 and CDR2 (germline): WNHNN, SYGVQD (reference sequence). The junction had 4 bases not matched to a gene; V was cut back by 4 bases and J by 4 bases. CDR3 amino acids: CASSAAGLAGGETQYF. CDR3 nucleotide sequence: TGCGCCAGCAGTGCGGCGGGACTAGCGGGAGGAGAGACCCAGTACTTC.

The V and J genes are TRBV18 and TRBJ1-1; D ambiguous. The CDR3 has 12 amino acids. Germline CDR1 reads KGHSH; CDR2 reads LQKENI. V was shortened by 1 base and J by 8 bases, with 8 bases between the two germline ends. CDR3 loop: CASSPRGGEAFF. In DNA form, the CDR3 reads TGTGCCAGCTCACCACGGGGAGGGGAAGCTTTCTTT.

The chain has TRBV19 and TRBJ1-4; 7 bases match TRBD1. The CDR3 is 14 amino acids. V lost 3 bases to trimming and J lost 3 bases; unmatched junction nucleotides: 1. The germline V gene encodes CDR1 LNHDA and CDR2 SQIVND (reference sequence). CDR3 nucleotide sequence: TGTGCCAGTAGTATCCAGGGGGCTAATGAAAAACTGTTTTTT. It specifies CASSIQGANEKLFF.

V and J are TRBV3-1 (or the pseudogene TRBV3-2) and TRBJ2-5; D gene unclear. The CDR3 is made up of 12 amino acids. Germline CDR1 and CDR2: LGHDT and YNNKEL (reference sequence). With 0 bases removed from V and 4 bases from J, the gap between germline ends came to 3 bases. The CDR3 DNA reads as TGTGCCAGCAGCCAAGACTTAGAGACCCAGTACTTC. Protein: CASSQDLETQYF.

This clone was counted a single time. The gene calls are TRBV24-1 and TRBJ1-6; D gene unclear. V was trimmed by 9 bases and J by 11 bases, leaving 16 bases between them. Germline V gene data show CDR1 as KGHDR and CDR2 as SFDVKD. The CDR3 runs 13 residues. The CDR3 reads CATELEGETPLHF. The CDR3, as DNA: TGTGCCACCGAACTAGAAGGTGAGACACCCCTCCACTTT.

The genes are TRBV28 and TRBJ2-2, with D unresolved. The germline CDR1 and CDR2 sequences are MDHEN and SYDVKM. V lost 6 bases and J lost 7, with 15 bases in between. The CDR3 totals 14 residues. The CDR3 region has the DNA TGTGCCAGCAGCACACACGAGGAAATCGGGGAGCTGTTTTTT. Its protein product is CASSTHEEIGELFF.

The chain employs TRBV20-1 and TRBJ1-1, with a tentative D call TRBD1 (5 bases). Germline loops: CDR1 DFQATT, CDR2 SNEGSKA (reference sequence). The CDR3 is made up of 13 amino acids. V was pared by 3 bases and J by 0 bases, with 8 bases between. CDR3 coding DNA: TGCAGTGCTAGTGCAGGGTTGAACACTGAAGCTTTCTTT. Translated, it gives CSASAGLNTEAFF.

V usage is TRBV28 and J usage is TRBJ2-2, with D maybe TRBD1 (5 bases). The CDR3 covers 15 residues. CDR1 is MDHEN and CDR2 is SYDVKM in the germline V gene. Trimming shortened V by 8 bases and J by 2 bases, and 15 bases separated the two germline ends. The CDR3 DNA reads TGTGCCAGCGGTGGGGCAGGGCTAAACACCGGGGAGCTGTTTTTT. This translates into CASGGAGLNTGELFF.

V gene TRBV28 combines with J gene TRBJ1-1; TRBD1 matches 10 bases. Germline V gives CDR1 MDHEN, CDR2 SYDVKM. The CDR3 has 15 amino acids. V was clipped by 8 bases and J by 3 bases; unmatched bases: 9. CDR3 in amino acids: CASLTPGQGYTEAFF. CDR3 DNA sequence: TGTGCCAGCCTCACCCCGGGACAGGGGTACACTGAAGCTTTCTTT.